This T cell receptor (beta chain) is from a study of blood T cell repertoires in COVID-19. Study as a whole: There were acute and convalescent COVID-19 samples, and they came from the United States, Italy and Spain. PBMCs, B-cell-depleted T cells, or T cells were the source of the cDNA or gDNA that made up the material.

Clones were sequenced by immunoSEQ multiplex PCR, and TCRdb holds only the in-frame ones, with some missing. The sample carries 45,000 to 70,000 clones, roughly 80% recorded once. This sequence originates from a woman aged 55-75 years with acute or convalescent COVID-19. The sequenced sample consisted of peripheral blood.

The CDR3 DNA sequence: TGTGCCAGCAGTTACTCTAGCCAGAACACAGATACGCAGTATTTT. This sequence encodes CASSYSSQNTDTQYF. The chain links TRBV6-5 to TRBJ2-3, with D uncertain. Looked up from germline, CDR1 is MNHEY and CDR2 is SVGAGI. The CDR3 contains 15 residues. Trimming took off 0 bases at V and 2 bases at J, with 9 bases between the two ends.